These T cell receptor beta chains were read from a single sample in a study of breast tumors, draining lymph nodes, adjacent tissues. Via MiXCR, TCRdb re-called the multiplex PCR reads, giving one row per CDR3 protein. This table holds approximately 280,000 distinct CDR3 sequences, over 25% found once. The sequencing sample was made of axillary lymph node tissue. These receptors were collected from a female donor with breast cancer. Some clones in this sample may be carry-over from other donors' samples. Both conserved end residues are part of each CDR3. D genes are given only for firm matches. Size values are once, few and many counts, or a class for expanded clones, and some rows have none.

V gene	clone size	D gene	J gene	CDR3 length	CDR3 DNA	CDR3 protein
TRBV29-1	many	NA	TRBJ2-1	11	TGCAGCGTTGAGTCCTACAATGAGCAGTTCTTC	CSVESYNEQFF
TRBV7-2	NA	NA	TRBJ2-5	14	TGTGCCAGCAGCTTAAGAGGGGTCGGGGAGACCCAGTACTTC	CASSLRGVGETQYF
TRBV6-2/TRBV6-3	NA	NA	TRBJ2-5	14	TGTGCCAGCAACAATATAGCGGAACAAGAGACCCAGTGCTTC	CASNNIAEQETQCF
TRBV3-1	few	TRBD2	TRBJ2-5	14	TGTGCCAGCAGCCAAGGACTAGCGTCAGAGACCCAGTACTTC	CASSQGLASETQYF
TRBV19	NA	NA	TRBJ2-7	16	TGTGCCAGTAGGGCGGGGAGGTCAAGGGATAACTACGAGCAGTACTTC	CASRAGRSRDNYEQYF
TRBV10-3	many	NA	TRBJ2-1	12	TGTGCCATCAGTGAGTCGCTTGATGAGCAGTTCTTC	CAISESLDEQFF
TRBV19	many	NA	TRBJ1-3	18	TGTGCCAGTAGTATAGATGGTGGTGGCGGACCCTCTGGAAACACCATATATTTT	CASSIDGGGGPSGNTIYF
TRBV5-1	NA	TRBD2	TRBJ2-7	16	TGCGCCAGCAGCGTAGGGGCGGGGGGCCCTTTCTCCGGGCAGTACTTC	CASSVGAGGPFSGQYF
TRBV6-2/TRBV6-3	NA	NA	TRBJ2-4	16	TGTGCCAGCAGTTACTCGATTAGCGGAGGGCAAAACATTCAGTACTTC	CASSYSISGGQNIQYF
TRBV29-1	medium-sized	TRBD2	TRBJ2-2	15	TGCAGCGTCACAACTAGCGGGAGTCCCACCGGGGAGCTGTTTTTT	CSVTTSGSPTGELFF
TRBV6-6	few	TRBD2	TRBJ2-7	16	TGTGCCAGCGGGCGTCCGGGACTAGACGTCACCTACGAGCAGTACTTC	CASGRPGLDVTYEQYF
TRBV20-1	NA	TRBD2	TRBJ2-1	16	TGCAGTGCTAGCCCTCCGGCGGGGGACTTCTACAATGAGCAGTTCTTC	CSASPPAGDFYNEQFF
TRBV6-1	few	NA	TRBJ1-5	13	TGTGCCAGCATGTATAACGGCAATCAGCCCCAGCATTTT	CASMYNGNQPQHF
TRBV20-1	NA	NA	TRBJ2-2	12	TGCAGTGCTAGGGATGTAGTGCGGGAGCTGTTTTTT	CSARDVVRELFF
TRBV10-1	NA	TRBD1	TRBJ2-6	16	TGTGCCATCAGAGCATCGGGACAGGGGGGAATCAACGTCCTGACTTTC	CAIRASGQGGINVLTF
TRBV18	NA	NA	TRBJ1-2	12	TGTGCCAGCTCACCAGGGGGGTATGGCTACACCTTC	CASSPGGYGYTF
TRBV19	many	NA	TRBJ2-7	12	TGTGCCACCCCGACGCAAACCTACGAGCAGTACTTC	CATPTQTYEQYF
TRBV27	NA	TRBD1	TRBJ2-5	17	TGTGCCAGCAGTTTAAGGACCCTTACAGGGGGCAAAGAGACCCAGTACTTC	CASSLRTLTGGKETQYF
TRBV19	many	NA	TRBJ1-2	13	TGTGCCACCAACCGGGGGGTTAACTATGGCTACACCTTC	CATNRGVNYGYTF
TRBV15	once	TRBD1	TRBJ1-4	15	TGTGCCACCAACAGAGATTTCCAGGGGGGTGAAAAATTGTTTTTT	CATNRDFQGGEKLFF
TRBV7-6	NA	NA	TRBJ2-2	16	TGTGCCAGCAACCGATACACTGGGGGACGGGCCGGGGAGCTGTTTTTT	CASNRYTGGRAGELFF
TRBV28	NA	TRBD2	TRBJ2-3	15	TGTGCCAGCAGCCCCGGGACTACCGAGACAGATACGCAGTATTTT	CASSPGTTETDTQYF
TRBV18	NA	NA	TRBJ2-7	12	TGTGCCAGCTCACTGGACTTTTTCGAGCAGTACTTC	CASSLDFFEQYF
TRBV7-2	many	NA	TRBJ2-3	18	TGTGCCAGCAGCTTAAAGTGGCGTCGGGGTTCTAGCACAGATACGCAGTATTTT	CASSLKWRRGSSTDTQYF
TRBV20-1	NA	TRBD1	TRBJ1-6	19	TGCAGTGCTAGATCACCCGGGACAGGCGCAATTCGATATAATTCACCCCTCCACTTT	CSARSPGTGAIRYNSPLHF
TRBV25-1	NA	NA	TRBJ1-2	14	TGTGCCAGCAGGAACGGCAGATCAACCTATGGCTACACCTTC	CASRNGRSTYGYTF
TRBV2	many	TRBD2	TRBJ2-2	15	TGTGCCAGCAAAGGACTAGAGCCGAACACCGGGGAGCTGTTTTTT	CASKGLEPNTGELFF
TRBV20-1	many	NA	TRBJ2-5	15	TGCAGTGCTATCGGGAGTAGGGTGCCAGAAGAGACCCAGTACTTC	CSAIGSRVPEETQYF
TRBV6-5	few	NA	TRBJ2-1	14	TGTGCCAGCAGTTACTCGATTCAGGACAATGAGCAGTTCTTC	CASSYSIQDNEQFF
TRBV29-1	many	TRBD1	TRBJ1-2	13	TGCAGCGTTGGGGGTGGGACAGCCTATGGCTACACCTTC	CSVGGGTAYGYTF
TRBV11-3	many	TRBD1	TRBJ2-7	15	TGTGCCAGCAGCTTGGAAAGTGGACAGGTCTACGAGCAGTACTTC	CASSLESGQVYEQYF
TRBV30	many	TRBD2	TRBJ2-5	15	TGTGCCTGGAGTATGGGACTAGCGGGAGGCGAGACCCAGTACTTC	CAWSMGLAGGETQYF
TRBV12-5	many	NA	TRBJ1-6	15	TGTGCTAGTGGTTTGGAGGTGGGTGCGGGCGGTCACCTCCACTTT	CASGLEVGAGGHLHF
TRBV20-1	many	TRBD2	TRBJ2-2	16	TGCAGTGCTAGAGATGGTGCTAGCGGGAACACCGGGGAGCTGTTTTTT	CSARDGASGNTGELFF
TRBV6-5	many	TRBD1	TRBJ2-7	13	TGTGCCAGCAGTACACAGGGGGGTTACGAGCAGTACTTC	CASSTQGGYEQYF
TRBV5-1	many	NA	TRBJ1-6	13	TGCGCCAGCAGCTTGCTGGTGGATTCACCCCTCCACTTT	CASSLLVDSPLHF
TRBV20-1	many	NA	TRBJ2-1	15	TGCAGTGCAATCCGACCGGGCAGAAGCTACAATGAGCAGTTCTTC	CSAIRPGRSYNEQFF
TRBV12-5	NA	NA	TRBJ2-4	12	TGTGCTAGTGGTTTCAGGGTCAGTACACAGTACTTC	CASGFRVSTQYF
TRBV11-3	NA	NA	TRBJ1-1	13	TGTGCCAGCAGCATACAGGGAGGTACTGAAGCTTTCTTT	CASSIQGGTEAFF
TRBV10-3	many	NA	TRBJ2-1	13	TGTGCCATCTTGCGAGCGGCCAACAATGAGCAGTTCTTC	CAILRAANNEQFF
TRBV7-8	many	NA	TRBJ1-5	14	TGTGCCAGCAGCTGGGCAGGGTTCAATCAGCCCCAGCATTTT	CASSWAGFNQPQHF
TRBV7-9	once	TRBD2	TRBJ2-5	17	TGTGCCAGCACCTTAAACCCTAGCGGGTCCGGGGGGGAGACCCAGTACTTC	CASTLNPSGSGGETQYF
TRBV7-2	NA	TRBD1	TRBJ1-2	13	TGTGCCAGCAGCTTGTTCGGGACAGGGGACTACGCTTTC	CASSLFGTGDYAF
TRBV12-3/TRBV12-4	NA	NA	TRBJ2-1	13	TGTGCCAGCAGTCACCCGGTAGTCAATGAGCAGTTCTTC	CASSHPVVNEQFF
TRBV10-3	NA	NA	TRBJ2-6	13	TGTGCCATCAGTGGGGTGGGAGTCAACGTCCTGACTTTC	CAISGVGVNVLTF
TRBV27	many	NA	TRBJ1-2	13	TGTGCCAGCAGCCTTGGACTGAACTATGGCTACACCTTC	CASSLGLNYGYTF
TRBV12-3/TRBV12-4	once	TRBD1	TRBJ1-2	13	TGTGCCAGCAGTTTAGGACAGGGATATGGCCACACCTTC	CASSLGQGYGHTF
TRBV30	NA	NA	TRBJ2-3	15	TGTGCCTGGAGTGGGGTAGCGGTAGACACAGATACGCAGTATTTT	CAWSGVAVDTDTQYF
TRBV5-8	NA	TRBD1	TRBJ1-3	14	TGTGCCAACTACTTGAGGGGGCTTGGAAACACCATATATTTT	CANYLRGLGNTIYF
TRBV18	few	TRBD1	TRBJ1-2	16	TGTGCCAGCTCTTTCGGGACAGGGAGTCCAAGAGATGGCTACACCTTC	CASSFGTGSPRDGYTF
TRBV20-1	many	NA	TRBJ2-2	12	TGCAGTGCTAGAGGGGTAACCGGGGAGCTGTTTTTT	CSARGVTGELFF
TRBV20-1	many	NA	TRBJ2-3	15	TGCAGTGCTAGAGATATGAGGGGAAGCACAGATACGCAGTATTTT	CSARDMRGSTDTQYF
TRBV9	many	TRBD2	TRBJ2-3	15	TGTGCCAGCGGCGGACTAGCGGAGGGCACAGATACGCAGTATTTT	CASGGLAEGTDTQYF
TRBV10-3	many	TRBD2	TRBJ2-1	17	TGTGCCATCAGTGAGAACCGAGCGGGAGCGGCCCACAATGAGCAGTTCTTC	CAISENRAGAAHNEQFF
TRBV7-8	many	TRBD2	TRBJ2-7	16	TGTGCCAGCAGCTGGACTAGCTCGAGGGGTTCCTACGAGCAGTACTTC	CASSWTSSRGSYEQYF
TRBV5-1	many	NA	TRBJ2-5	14	TGCGCCAGCAGCCAAACAGGGGGGGGTGAGACCCAGTACTTC	CASSQTGGGETQYF
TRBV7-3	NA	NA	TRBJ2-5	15	TGTGCCAGCAGCTTTCGGGGGGCGCCCAATGAGACCCAGTACTTC	CASSFRGAPNETQYF